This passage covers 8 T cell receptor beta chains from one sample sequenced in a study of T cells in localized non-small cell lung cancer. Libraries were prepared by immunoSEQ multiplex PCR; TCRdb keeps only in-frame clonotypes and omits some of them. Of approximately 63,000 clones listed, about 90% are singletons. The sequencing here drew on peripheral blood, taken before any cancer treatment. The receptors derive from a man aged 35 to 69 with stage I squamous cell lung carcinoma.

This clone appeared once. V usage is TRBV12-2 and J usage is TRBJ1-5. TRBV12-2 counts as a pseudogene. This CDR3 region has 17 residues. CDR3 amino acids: CASRLGIVARDNQPQHF. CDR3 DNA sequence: TGTGCAAGTCGCTTGGGGATAGTAGCAAGGGACAATCAGCCCCAGCATTTT.

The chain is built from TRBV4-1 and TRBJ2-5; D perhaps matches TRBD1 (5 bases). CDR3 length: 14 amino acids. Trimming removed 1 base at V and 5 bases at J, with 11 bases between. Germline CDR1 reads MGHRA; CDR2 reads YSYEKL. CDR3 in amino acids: CASSQVRQGETQYF. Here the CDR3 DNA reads TGCGCCAGCAGCCAAGTCCGCCAGGGCGAGACCCAGTACTTC.

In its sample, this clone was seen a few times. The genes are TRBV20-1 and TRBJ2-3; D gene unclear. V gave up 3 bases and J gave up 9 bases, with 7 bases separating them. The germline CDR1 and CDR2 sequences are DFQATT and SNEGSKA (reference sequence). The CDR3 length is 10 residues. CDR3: CSARYGTQYF. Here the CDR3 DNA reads TGCAGTGCTAGGTACGGGACGCAGTATTTT.

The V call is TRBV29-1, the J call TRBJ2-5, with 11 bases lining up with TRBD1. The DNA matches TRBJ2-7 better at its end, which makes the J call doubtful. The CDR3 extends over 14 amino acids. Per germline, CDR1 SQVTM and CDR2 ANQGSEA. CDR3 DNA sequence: TGCAGCGTTGTCGGGACAGGGGGTTGGACCGAGCAGTACTTC. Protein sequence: CSVVGTGGWTEQYF.

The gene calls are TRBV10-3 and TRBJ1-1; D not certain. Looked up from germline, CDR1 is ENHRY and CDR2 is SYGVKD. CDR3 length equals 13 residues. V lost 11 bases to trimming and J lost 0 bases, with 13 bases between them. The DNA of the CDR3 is TGTGCCGTCGCCGATCGCATGAACACTGAAGCTTTCTTT. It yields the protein CAVADRMNTEAFF.

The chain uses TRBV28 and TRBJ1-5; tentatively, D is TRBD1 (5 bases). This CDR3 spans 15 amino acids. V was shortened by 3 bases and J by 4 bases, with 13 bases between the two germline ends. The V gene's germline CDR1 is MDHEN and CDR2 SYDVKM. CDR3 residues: CASSFTGRSNQPQHF. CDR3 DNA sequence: TGTGCCAGCAGTTTTACAGGTCGATCGAATCAGCCCCAGCATTTT.

This CDR3 is CASQSLTVNQPQHF. As DNA, the CDR3 is TGTGCCAGCCAATCGTTGACAGTCAATCAGCCCCAGCATTTT. The chain carries TRBV6-5 and TRBJ1-5, with a possible D match to TRBD1 (5 bases). The V gene lost 8 bases and the J gene lost 3 bases, with 14 bases spanning the gap. CDR3 length equals 14 residues. Germline V gene data show CDR1 as MNHEY and CDR2 as SVGAGI.

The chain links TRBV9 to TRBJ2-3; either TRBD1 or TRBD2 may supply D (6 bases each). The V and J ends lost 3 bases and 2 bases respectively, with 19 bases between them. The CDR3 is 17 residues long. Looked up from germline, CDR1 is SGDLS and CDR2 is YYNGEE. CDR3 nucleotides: TGTGCCAGCAGCGAAACCGGATCGGGGGCCCACACAGATACGCAGTATTTT. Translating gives CASSETGSGAHTDTQYF.